Listed below are T cell receptor beta chains from one sample, sequenced in a study of identical twins. TCRdb re-analysed the 5' RACE reads in MiXCR, keeping a single row per CDR3 protein. The sample contains about 530,000 distinct CDR3 sequences, over 12% of which appear only once. Separately, the same data were catalogued under a study of yellow fever vaccine responses in identical twins.

Material for sequencing was CD4+ T cells sorted from blood. All receptors derive from a woman aged 18-29 years in good health. Both conserved end residues are part of each CDR3. The order of the fields is V gene, D gene, clone size, J gene, CDR3 protein, CDR3 DNA. A D gene is named only where the DNA matches it firmly. The size entry is marked missing in some rows and otherwise reads once, few, many or a size class.

TRBV28	-	-	TRBJ1-4	CASSLSSAGTNEKLFF	TGTGCCAGCAGTTTATCCTCAGCTGGTACTAATGAAAAACTGTTTTTT
TRBV7-2	-	-	TRBJ2-3	CASSPLRGPDTQYF	TGTGCCAGCAGCCCCCTCCGGGGCCCAGATACGCAGTATTTT
TRBV5-6	-	few	TRBJ2-1	CASSLNTEQFF	TGTGCCAGCAGCTTGAATACTGAGCAGTTCTTC
TRBV6-1	TRBD2	-	TRBJ2-3	CASRTTSGGAPDTQYF	TGTGCCAGCAGAACCACTAGCGGGGGGGCCCCAGATACGCAGTATTTT
TRBV15	-	few	TRBJ1-4	CATSRDLRQATNEKLFF	TGTGCCACCAGCAGAGATCTAAGGCAAGCAACTAATGAAAAACTGTTTTTT
TRBV11-2	-	few	TRBJ2-1	CASSLGRHRGSYNEQFF	TGTGCCAGCAGCTTAGGGAGACATAGGGGTTCCTACAATGAGCAGTTCTTC
TRBV3-1	TRBD2	few	TRBJ2-3	CASSDRLAGGYHTQYF	TGTGCCAGCAGCGACAGGCTAGCGGGAGGTTATCATACGCAGTATTTT
TRBV7-2	-	-	TRBJ2-4	CASSLGWQNIQYF	TGTGCCAGCAGCTTAGGCTGGCAAAACATTCAGTACTTC
TRBV27	-	few	TRBJ2-3	CASSLSTTYTDTQYF	TGTGCCAGCAGTTTATCCACTACCTACACAGATACGCAGTATTTT
TRBV5-6	-	few	TRBJ2-2	CASSLSPWPDTGELFF	TGTGCCAGCAGCTTAAGTCCCTGGCCAGACACCGGGGAGCTGTTTTTT
TRBV5-1	TRBD1	-	TRBJ1-2	CASSLGPGQGGNYGYTF	TGCGCCAGCAGCTTGGGGCCCGGACAGGGAGGAAACTATGGCTACACCTTC
TRBV9	-	-	TRBJ2-3	CASSATGVRVDTQYF	TGTGCCAGCAGCGCGACCGGGGTTCGAGTAGATACGCAGTATTTT
TRBV24-1	-	-	TRBJ2-2	CATSQTGTRIGELFF	TGTGCCACCAGTCAGACAGGGACTAGGATCGGGGAGCTGTTTTTT
TRBV7-2	-	few	TRBJ2-5	CASSWGSETQYF	TGTGCCAGCAGCTGGGGGTCAGAGACCCAGTACTTC
TRBV6-6	-	-	TRBJ1-5	CASSARVAQHF	TGTGCCAGCAGTGCCCGGGTAGCCCAGCATTTT